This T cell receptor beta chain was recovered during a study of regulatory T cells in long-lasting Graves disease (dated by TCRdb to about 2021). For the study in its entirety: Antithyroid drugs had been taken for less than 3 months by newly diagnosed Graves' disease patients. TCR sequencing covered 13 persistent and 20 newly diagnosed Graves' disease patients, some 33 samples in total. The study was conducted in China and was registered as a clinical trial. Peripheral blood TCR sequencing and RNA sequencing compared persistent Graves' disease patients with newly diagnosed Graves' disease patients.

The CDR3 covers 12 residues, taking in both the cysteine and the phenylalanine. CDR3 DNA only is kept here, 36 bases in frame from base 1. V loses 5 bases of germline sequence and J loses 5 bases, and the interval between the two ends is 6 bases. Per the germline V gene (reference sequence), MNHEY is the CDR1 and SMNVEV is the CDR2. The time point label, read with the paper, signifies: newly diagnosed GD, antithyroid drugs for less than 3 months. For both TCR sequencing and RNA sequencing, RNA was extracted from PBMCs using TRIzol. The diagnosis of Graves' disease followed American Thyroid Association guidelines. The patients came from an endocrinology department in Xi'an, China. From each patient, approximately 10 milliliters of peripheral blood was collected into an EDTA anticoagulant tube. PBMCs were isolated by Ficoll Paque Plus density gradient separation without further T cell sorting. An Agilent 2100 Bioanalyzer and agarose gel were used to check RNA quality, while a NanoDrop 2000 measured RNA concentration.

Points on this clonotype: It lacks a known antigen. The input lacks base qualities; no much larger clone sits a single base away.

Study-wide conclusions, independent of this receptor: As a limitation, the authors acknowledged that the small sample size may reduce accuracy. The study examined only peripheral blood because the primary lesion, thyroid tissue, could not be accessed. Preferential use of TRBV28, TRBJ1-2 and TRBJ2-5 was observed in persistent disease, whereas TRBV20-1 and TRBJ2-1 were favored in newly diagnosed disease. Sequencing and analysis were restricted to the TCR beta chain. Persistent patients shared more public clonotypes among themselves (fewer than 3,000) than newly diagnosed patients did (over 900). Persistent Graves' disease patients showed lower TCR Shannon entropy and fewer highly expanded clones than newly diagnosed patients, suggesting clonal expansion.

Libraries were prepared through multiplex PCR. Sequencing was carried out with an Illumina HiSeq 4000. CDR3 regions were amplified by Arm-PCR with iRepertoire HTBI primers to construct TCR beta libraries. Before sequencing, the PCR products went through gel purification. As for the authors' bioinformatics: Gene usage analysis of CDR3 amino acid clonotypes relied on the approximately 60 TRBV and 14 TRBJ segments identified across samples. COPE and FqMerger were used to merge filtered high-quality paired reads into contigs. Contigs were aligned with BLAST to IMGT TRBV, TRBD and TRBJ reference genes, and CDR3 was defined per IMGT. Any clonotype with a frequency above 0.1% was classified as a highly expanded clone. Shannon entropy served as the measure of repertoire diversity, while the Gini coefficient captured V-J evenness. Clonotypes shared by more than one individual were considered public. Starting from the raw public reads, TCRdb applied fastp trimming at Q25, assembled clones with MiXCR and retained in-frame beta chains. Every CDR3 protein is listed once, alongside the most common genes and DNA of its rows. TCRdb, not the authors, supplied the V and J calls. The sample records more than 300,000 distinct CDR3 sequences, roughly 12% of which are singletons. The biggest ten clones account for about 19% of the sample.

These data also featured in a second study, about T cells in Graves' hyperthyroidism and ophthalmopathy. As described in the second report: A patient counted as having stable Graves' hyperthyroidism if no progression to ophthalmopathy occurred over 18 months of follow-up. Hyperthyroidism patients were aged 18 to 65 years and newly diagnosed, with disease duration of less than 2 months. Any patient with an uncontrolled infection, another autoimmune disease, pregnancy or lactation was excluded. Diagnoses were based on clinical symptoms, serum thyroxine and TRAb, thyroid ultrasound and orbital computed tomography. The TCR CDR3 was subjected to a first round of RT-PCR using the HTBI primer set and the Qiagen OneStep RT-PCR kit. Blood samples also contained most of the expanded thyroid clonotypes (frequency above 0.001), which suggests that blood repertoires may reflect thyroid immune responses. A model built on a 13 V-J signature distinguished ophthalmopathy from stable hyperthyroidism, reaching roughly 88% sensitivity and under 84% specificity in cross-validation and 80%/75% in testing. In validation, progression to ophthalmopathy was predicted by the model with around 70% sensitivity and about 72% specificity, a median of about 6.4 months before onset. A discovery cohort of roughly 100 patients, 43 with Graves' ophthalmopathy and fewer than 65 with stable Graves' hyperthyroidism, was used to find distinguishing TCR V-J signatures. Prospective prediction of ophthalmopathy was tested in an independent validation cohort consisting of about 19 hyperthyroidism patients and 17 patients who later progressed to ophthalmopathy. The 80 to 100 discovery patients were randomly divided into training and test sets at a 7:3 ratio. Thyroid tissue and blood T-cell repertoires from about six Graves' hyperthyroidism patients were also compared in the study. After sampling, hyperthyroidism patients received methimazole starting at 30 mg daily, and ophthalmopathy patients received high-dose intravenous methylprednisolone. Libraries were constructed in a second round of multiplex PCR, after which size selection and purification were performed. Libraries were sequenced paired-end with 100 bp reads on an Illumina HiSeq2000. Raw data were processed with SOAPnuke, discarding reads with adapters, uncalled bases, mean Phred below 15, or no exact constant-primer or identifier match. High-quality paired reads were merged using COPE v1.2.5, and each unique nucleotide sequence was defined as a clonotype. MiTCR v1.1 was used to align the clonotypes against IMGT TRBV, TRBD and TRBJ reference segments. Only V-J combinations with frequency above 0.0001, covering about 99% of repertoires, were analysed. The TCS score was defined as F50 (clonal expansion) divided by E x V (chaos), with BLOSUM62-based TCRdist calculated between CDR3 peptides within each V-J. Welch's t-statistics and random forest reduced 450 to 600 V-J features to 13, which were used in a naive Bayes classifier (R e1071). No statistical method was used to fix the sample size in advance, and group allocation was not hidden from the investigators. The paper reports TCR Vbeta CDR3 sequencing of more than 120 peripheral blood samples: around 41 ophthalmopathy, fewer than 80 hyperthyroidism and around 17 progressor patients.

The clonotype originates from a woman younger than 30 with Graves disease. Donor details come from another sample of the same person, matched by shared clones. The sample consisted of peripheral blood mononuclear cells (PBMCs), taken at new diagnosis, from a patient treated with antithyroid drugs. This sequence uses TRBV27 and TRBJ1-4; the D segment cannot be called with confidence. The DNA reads TGTGCCAGCAGTCGATGGAATGAAAAACTGTTTTTT. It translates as CASSRWNEKLFF.